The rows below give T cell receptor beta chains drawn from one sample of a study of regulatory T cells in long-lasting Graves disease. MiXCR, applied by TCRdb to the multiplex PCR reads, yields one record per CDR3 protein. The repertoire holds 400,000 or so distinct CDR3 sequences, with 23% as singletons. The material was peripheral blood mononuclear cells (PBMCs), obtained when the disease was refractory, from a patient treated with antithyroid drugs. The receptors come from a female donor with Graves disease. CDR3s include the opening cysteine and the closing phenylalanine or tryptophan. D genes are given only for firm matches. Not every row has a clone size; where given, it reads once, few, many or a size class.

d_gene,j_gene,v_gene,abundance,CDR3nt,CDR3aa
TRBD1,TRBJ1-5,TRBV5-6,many,TGTGCCAGCAGCTTGCTGGCAGGGGGCGAAGGTCAGCCCCAGCATTTT,CASSLLAGGEGQPQHF
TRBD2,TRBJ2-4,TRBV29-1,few,TGCAGCGTAATAGCGGGAGTAGGGCAGAACATTCAGTACTTC,CSVIAGVGQNIQYF
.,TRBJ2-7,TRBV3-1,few,TGTGCCAGCAGCCAAAGTACGGGGTTTTCCTACGAGCAGTACTTC,CASSQSTGFSYEQYF
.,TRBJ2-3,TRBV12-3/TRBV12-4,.,TGTGCCAGCACTGACTACCGATCTCGCACAGATACGCAGTATTTT,CASTDYRSRTDTQYF
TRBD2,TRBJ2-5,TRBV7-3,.,TGTGCCAGCAGCCCCGGGGGAGCGGGGAAAGAGACCCAGTACTTC,CASSPGGAGKETQYF
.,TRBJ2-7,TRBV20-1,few,TGCAGTGCCTGTCAGGACATTCCCTACGAGCAGTACTTC,CSACQDIPYEQYF
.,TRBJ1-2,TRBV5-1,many,TGCGCCAGCAGCCCGGAGGGGGGAGGAAGTTATGGCTACACCTTC,CASSPEGGGSYGYTF
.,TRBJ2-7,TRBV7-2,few,TGTGCCAGCAGCCAAAAGGGCTACGAGCAGTACTTC,CASSQKGYEQYF
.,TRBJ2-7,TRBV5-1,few,TGCGCCAGCAGCTTCCCGGGGAGTGCTGAGCAGTACTTC,CASSFPGSAEQYF
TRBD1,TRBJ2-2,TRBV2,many,TGTGCCAGCCGGAGGGACAGGGTGTTTTCCGGGGAGCTGTTTTTT,CASRRDRVFSGELFF
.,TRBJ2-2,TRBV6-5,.,TGTGCCAGCAGTTATGTTCCGGGAATGAGCACCGGGGAGCTGTTTTTT,CASSYVPGMSTGELFF
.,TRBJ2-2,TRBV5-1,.,TGCGCCAGCAGCTTGCCCGTGGGCACCGGGGAGCTGTTTTTT,CASSLPVGTGELFF
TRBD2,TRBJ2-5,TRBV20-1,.,TGCAGTGCTAGAGATCTGTTAATAGCGGGGGGGTGGGAGACCCAGTACTTC,CSARDLLIAGGWETQYF
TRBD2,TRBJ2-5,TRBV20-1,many,TGCAGTGCTAGAAATAGCGGGACCTACCAAGAGACCCAGTACTTC,CSARNSGTYQETQYF
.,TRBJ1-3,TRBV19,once,TGTGCCAGTACCACAATCAGAGGAGCTGGAAACACCATATATTTT,CASTTIRGAGNTIYF
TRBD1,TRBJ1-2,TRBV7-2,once,TGTGCCAGCAGCCTATCGGACAGGAAGTCTCGGGGCTACACCTTC,CASSLSDRKSRGYTF
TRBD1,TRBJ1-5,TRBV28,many,TGTGCCAGCGAGATGGGGACAGCGTGGTCGGAGAGCAATCAGCCCCAGCATTTT,CASEMGTAWSESNQPQHF
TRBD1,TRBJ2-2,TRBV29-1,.,TGCAGCGTTGGCGCCGGACAGGGGGCCGCGAACACCGGGGAGCTGTTTTTT,CSVGAGQGAANTGELFF
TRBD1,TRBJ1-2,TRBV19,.,TGTGCCAGTAGTGTCGACAGGGCTTGTGGCTACACCTTC,CASSVDRACGYTF
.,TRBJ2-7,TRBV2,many,TGTGCCAGCAGTGAACTCTACGAGCAGTACTTC,CASSELYEQYF
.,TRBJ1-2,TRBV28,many,TGTGCCAGCAGTTTACAAGGTAGCTATGGCTACACCTTC,CASSLQGSYGYTF
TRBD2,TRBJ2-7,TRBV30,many,TGTGCCTGGAGTGTAAAGACTAGCAGATACGAGCAGTACTTC,CAWSVKTSRYEQYF
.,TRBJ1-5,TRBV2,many,TGTGCCAGCAGTGCGACCAGGGGTAGCGATCAGCCCCAGCATTTT,CASSATRGSDQPQHF
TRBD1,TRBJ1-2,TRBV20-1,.,TGCAGTGCTAGAGACTCAGGGGGCCCCGATGGCTACACCTTC,CSARDSGGPDGYTF
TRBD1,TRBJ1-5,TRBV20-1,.,TGCAGTGCTAGGGGGACAGGGTTTCAGCCCCAGCATTTT,CSARGTGFQPQHF
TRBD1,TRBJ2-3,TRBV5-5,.,TGTGCCAGCAGCTACGTGAGGACAGGGGCAGATACGCAGTATTTT,CASSYVRTGADTQYF
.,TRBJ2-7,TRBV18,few,TGTGCCAGCTCACCACGTACAGATGCCTACGAGCAGTACTTC,CASSPRTDAYEQYF
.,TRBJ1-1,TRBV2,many,TGTGCCAGCAGTCCAACAGGGAAGTACGCTGAAGCTTTCTTT,CASSPTGKYAEAFF
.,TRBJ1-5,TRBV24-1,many,TGTGCCACCAGTGATTTGAATCAGCCCCAGCATTTT,CATSDLNQPQHF
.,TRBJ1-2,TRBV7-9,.,TGTGCCAGCAGCTTAGATCCCAGAAACTATGGCTACACCTTC,CASSLDPRNYGYTF
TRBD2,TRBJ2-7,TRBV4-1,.,TGCGCCAGCAGCCTCAATAGCGGGCACGAGCAGTACTTC,CASSLNSGHEQYF
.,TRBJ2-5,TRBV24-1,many,TGTGCCACCAGTGCCCTGGGGGCGGATGCAGAGACCCAGTACTTC,CATSALGADAETQYF
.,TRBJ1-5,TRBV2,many,TGTGCCAGCACCGTAGGGGGGGCGAGCAATCAGCCCCAGCATTTT,CASTVGGASNQPQHF
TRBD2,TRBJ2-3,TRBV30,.,TGTGCCGTCGGCGGGGGGCACGCAGATACGCAGTATTTT,CAVGGGHADTQYF
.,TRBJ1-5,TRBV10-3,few,TGTGCCATCAGTGACACATTGGGCCATCAGCCCCAGCATTTT,CAISDTLGHQPQHF